This T cell receptor beta chain was documented in a study of T cell responses to AZD1222 COVID-19 vaccine. Study-wide results and limits: Once two AZD1222 doses were given, Spike-specific TCR breadth and depth went up. Repertoire collection took place solely once the T cell response had peaked. At baseline, just a handful of AZD1222 recipients tested seropositive. Unmutated variant regions are reportedly the target of nearly half of TCRs that are spike-specific.

This clone was seen only a few times. The antigen remains undetermined. Using immunoSEQ multiplex PCR, the repertoire was profiled, and TCRdb retains in-frame clones only, with some absent. The sample records 82,000 or so clones, approximately 91% being singletons. CDR3 length: 15 amino acids. Germline V gene data show CDR1 as SGHTS and CDR2 as YDEGEE. The V end lost 0 bases, the J end lost 3 bases, and 10 bases lay between the germline ends. V gene TRBV5-8 combines with J gene TRBJ1-5; D remains unclear. The sequences come from peripheral blood, collected on day 0 of AZD1222 vaccination. The TCR originated in an adult in good health. The CDR3 coding sequence is TGTGCCAGCAGCTTGGGCGGACGGCACAATCAGCCCCAGCATTTT. It encodes CASSLGGRHNQPQHF.